What follows is one TCR beta chain and its context. The antigen is unknown. The data belong to a study of regulatory T cells in long-lasting Graves disease. Study-level results: Repertoires from persistent disease leaned toward TRBV28, TRBJ1-2 and TRBJ2-5. Newly diagnosed patients had higher TCR diversity than persistent Graves' patients did.

Time point: newly diagnosed GD, antithyroid drugs for less than 3 months. PBMC RNA served as the TCR library source. EDTA tubes received approximately 9 milliliters of collected peripheral blood. The CDR3 totals 14 residues. Germline V CDR1 and CDR2: DFQATT, SNEGSKA (reference sequence). J gave up 3 bases and V 5 bases, and 2 bases lay outside the gene matches. HTBI primers from iRepertoire and Arm-PCR of CDR3 regions yielded the TCR beta libraries. As originally analysed: The samples included roughly 61 TRBV and over eleven TRBJ segments. TCRdb re-called the multiplex PCR reads through MiXCR, storing one row per CDR3 protein. TCRdb's processing, not the authors', yielded these V and J calls. The sample has more than 450,000 distinct CDR3 sequences, more than 10% seen once. These data were also reused for a study on T cells in Graves' hyperthyroidism and ophthalmopathy.

The chain carries TRBV20-1 and TRBJ2-1, with TRBD2 matching over 12 bases. The sequence was obtained from a woman aged 30 to 39 with Graves disease. The material was peripheral blood mononuclear cells (PBMCs), obtained at new diagnosis, from a patient treated with antithyroid drugs. The CDR3 bases are TGCAGTGCTGGACTAGCGGGGTTCTACAATGAGCAGTTCTTC. Amino acid sequence: CSAGLAGFYNEQFF.